This T cell receptor (beta chain) was obtained from a study of blood T cell repertoires in COVID-19. Study-level information: Sites in the United States, Italy and Spain provided acute and convalescent COVID-19 samples. Sample material is recorded as cDNA or gDNA derived from T cells, B-cell-depleted T cells, or PBMCs.

Clones were sequenced by immunoSEQ multiplex PCR, and TCRdb holds only the in-frame ones, with some missing. The table records approximately 250,000 clones, 75% to 85% of them present only once. The CDR3 is 15 residues long. Looked up from germline, CDR1 is LGHNA and CDR2 is YNFKEQ. Losses at the gene ends were 5 bases for V and 2 bases for J; bases not matched to a gene: 9. J is TRBJ2-7 and V is TRBV4-2, with 7 nucleotides matching TRBD1. The origin of this receptor is a woman between 45 and 65 years old with acute or convalescent COVID-19. The sequencing input was peripheral blood. As DNA, the CDR3 is TGTGCCAGCAGCTCAACCGGGACAGCTCCCTACGAGCAGTACTTC. Protein: CASSSTGTAPYEQYF.